This T cell receptor (beta chain) was identified during a study of blood T cell repertoires in COVID-19. The overall study: PBMCs, B-cell-depleted T cells, or T cells were the source of the cDNA or gDNA that made up the material.

The method was immunoSEQ multiplex PCR; TCRdb's version includes in-frame clones alone and lacks a portion of them. The sample has fewer than 200,000 clones, approximately 86% seen once. This CDR3 is 17 amino acids long. CDR1 and CDR2 (germline): PRHDT, FYEKMQ (reference sequence). V gave up 4 bases and J gave up 2 bases; unmatched junction bases: 2. The chain joins TRBV13 to TRBJ2-1; 16 nucleotides agree with TRBD2. The origin of this receptor is a woman aged 55-70 years who had recovered from COVID-19. The sequenced sample was peripheral blood. CDR3 region: CASSSGTSGGAYNEQFF. CDR3 nucleotide sequence: TGTGCCAGCAGCTCCGGGACTAGCGGGGGGGCCTACAATGAGCAGTTCTTC.